Listed here are 27 T cell receptor beta chains from one sample, sequenced in a study of T cells after yellow fever vaccination. TCRdb re-analysed the 5' RACE reads in MiXCR, keeping a single row per CDR3 protein. The sample carries about 320,000 distinct CDR3 sequences, around 6.8% recorded once. This specimen consisted of PBMCs, obtained about 41 days after the first yellow fever vaccination. These receptors originate from a man aged 18 to 29 who received the YFV17D yellow fever vaccine.

To note about this clonotype: This may be a read error, as it is one base from a much larger clone. The genes are TRBV7-9 and TRBJ2-1; 8 bases match TRBD1. The CDR3 contains 17 residues. Germline V gene data show CDR1 as SEHNR and CDR2 as FQNEAQ (reference sequence). V trimming: 1 base; J trimming: 6 bases; junction bases outside the gene matches: 11. CDR3 sequence: CASSLEFKTGVFNEQFF. DNA of the CDR3: TGTGCCAGCAGCTTAGAATTTAAGACAGGGGTATTCAATGAGCAGTTCTTC.

Ten or more counts support this clonotype. The chain couples TRBV7-2 to TRBJ2-5, with TRBD1 as a possible D gene (5 bases). Germline V gives CDR1 SGHTA, CDR2 FQGNSA. Deletions cut 1 base from V and 3 bases from J, with 15 bases between. This CDR3 contains 16 residues. The CDR3 here is CASSLGSGHLKETQYF. DNA of the CDR3: TGTGCCAGCAGCTTAGGCTCAGGACACCTTAAAGAGACCCAGTACTTC.

This clonotype was recorded a few times. The chain is built from TRBV20-1 and TRBJ2-3; 9 nucleotides align to TRBD2. Per the germline V gene, CDR1 is DFQATT and CDR2 is SNEGSKA (reference sequence). The length of the CDR3 is 16 residues. V dropped 0 bases and J dropped 4; count of bases not matched to a gene: 8. The DNA of the CDR3 is TGCAGTGCTAGAGATCCAGCGGGGGGTCAGGCAGATACGCAGTATTTT. Translating gives CSARDPAGGQADTQYF.

This clonotype has just a few counts. The chain joins TRBV12-3 or TRBV12-4 to TRBJ2-1, with D perhaps given as TRBD1 or TRBD2 (5 bases each). The CDR3 is 14 amino acids. Trimming shortened V by 3 bases and J by 2 bases, and 8 bases separated the two germline ends. CDR3 bases: TGTGCCAGCAGTTTCCGGGGCCCCTACAATGAGCAGTTCTTC. Translated, it gives CASSFRGPYNEQFF.

This clonotype was seen a handful of times. This chain uses TRBV20-1 with TRBJ2-7; D uncertain. Germline assignment: CDR1 DFQATT and CDR2 SNEGSKA (reference sequence). Trimming removed 3 bases at V and 11 bases at J, with 11 bases between. CDR3 length: 10 residues. CDR3 sequence reads: CSASNAEEYV. CDR3 sequence (DNA): TGCAGTGCTAGTAACGCGGAAGAGTACGTC.

The table lists this clonotype with a few counts. The gene calls are TRBV28 and TRBJ2-7; D is undetermined. CDR1 is MDHEN, CDR2 SYDVKM, per germline. This CDR3 has 13 amino acids. Trimming left V 10 bases short and J 0 bases short, with 13 bases between. CDR3 nucleotides: TGTGCCACGGAAAGGACGGCCTCCTACGAGCAGTACGTC. Translation: CATERTASYEQYV.

The CDR3 sequence: CASSQDTWVPGGPDTQYF. CDR3 nucleotide sequence: TGTGCCAGCAGCCAAGATACGTGGGTTCCAGGAGGGCCAGATACGCAGTATTTT. J is TRBJ2-3 and V is TRBV3-1; maybe TRBD2 (6 bases). The CDR3 is 18 residues long. Germline V gives CDR1 LGHDT, CDR2 YNNKEL (reference sequence). Trimming took off 0 bases at V and 4 bases at J, with 20 bases between the two ends.

There are a few counts of this clonotype. V usage is TRBV4-3 and J usage is TRBJ2-3, with unresolved D. Trimming cost V 1 base and J 3 bases, with 11 bases left between them. The CDR3 length is 15 residues. From germline, CDR1 is LGHNA and CDR2 YSLEER. CDR3 sequence reads: CASSQGTGRTDTQYF. CDR3 DNA sequence: TGCGCCAGCAGCCAAGGGACCGGGCGGACAGATACGCAGTATTTT.

The J gene is TRBJ2-3, the V gene TRBV20-1; 9 positions match TRBD2. Germline V gene lookup returns CDR1 DFQATT and CDR2 SNEGSKA (reference sequence). Trimming at V came to 6 bases and at J to 2 bases, leaving 3 bases not matched to a gene. The CDR3 covers 13 residues. The CDR3 nucleotides are TGCAGTGCCCAGCGGGGGGCCACAGATACGCAGTATTTT. Translation: CSAQRGATDTQYF.

This clonotype was counted ten times or more. CDR3 coding DNA: TGCGCCAGCAGCTTTATAGCTTCCGCCGGGGAGCTGTTTTTT. Translation gives CASSFIASAGELFF. This chain joins TRBV5-1 and TRBJ2-2; D ambiguous. With 2 bases removed from V and 6 bases from J, the gap between germline ends came to 11 bases. The CDR3 contains 14 residues. Germline V gene data show CDR1 as SGHRS and CDR2 as YFSETQ.

V usage is TRBV19 and J usage is TRBJ1-1, with D possibly matching TRBD1 (5 bases). Germline CDR1 LNHDA, CDR2 SQIVND (reference sequence). The CDR3 runs 12 residues. The V and J ends lost 4 bases and 4 bases respectively, with 7 bases between them. CDR3: CASSTTVTEAFF. The CDR3 DNA follows: TGTGCCAGTAGTACGACAGTCACTGAAGCTTTCTTT.

The V call is TRBV5-4, the J call TRBJ2-1; 12 positions agree with TRBD2. The CDR3 runs to 15 residues. The V and J ends lost 1 base and 10 bases, in that order; junction bases with no gene match: 6. CDR1 SGHNT and CDR2 YYREEE come from the germline V gene (reference sequence). Here the CDR3 reads CASSLTSGGTPEQFF. The CDR3 DNA is TGTGCCAGCAGCTTGACTAGCGGGGGGACCCCCGAGCAGTTCTTC.

This clonotype was detected a few times. This chain joins TRBV30 and TRBJ1-5, with D perhaps matching TRBD1 (6 bases). V lost 3 bases and J lost 7, with 13 bases in between. Germline V gene sequence: CDR1 GTSNPN, CDR2 SVGIG (reference sequence). The CDR3 consists of 13 residues. In DNA, the CDR3 is TGTGCCTGGAGCGCCGGGGGCGGACAGCCCCAGCATTTT. Translating it yields CAWSAGGGQPQHF.

This clonotype has only a few counts. The chain uses TRBV2 and TRBJ1-2; no definite D call. The CDR3 is 14 residues long. Trimming left V 2 bases short and J 0 bases short, with 7 bases between. CDR1 and CDR2 from the germline V gene are SNHLY and FYNNEI. In DNA form, the CDR3 reads TGTGCCAGCAGTGAATTTCCAGCTAACTATGGCTACACCTTC. Protein product: CASSEFPANYGYTF.

The chain recombines TRBV4-2 with TRBJ1-5; D gene unclear. This CDR3 spans 16 amino acids. CDR1 is LGHNA and CDR2 is YNFKEQ in the germline V gene. Trimming pared 1 base from V and 5 bases from J, leaving 15 bases between. CDR3 sequence reads: CASSQVDQGGYQPQHF. DNA of the CDR3: TGTGCCAGCAGCCAAGTCGACCAAGGAGGGTATCAGCCCCAGCATTTT.

This clonotype was picked up many times. The chain uses TRBV5-6 and TRBJ2-1; the match to TRBD2 covers 8 bases. Losses at the gene ends were 1 base for V and 7 bases for J; bases not matched to a gene: 10. Germline V gene sequence: CDR1 SGHDT, CDR2 YYEEEE. This CDR3 contains 16 residues. The CDR3 loop reads CASSLRGGGFENEQFF. The CDR3 coding sequence is TGTGCCAGCAGCTTGCGAGGCGGGGGGTTCGAGAATGAGCAGTTCTTC.

The rearrangement joins TRBV13 to TRBJ1-1, with D hard to call. This CDR3 contains 11 residues. From germline, CDR1 is PRHDT and CDR2 FYEKMQ (reference sequence). V was trimmed by 7 bases and J by 8 bases, leaving 11 bases between them. This CDR3 is CASTSRQEAFF. DNA of the CDR3: TGTGCCAGCACCTCCCGCCAAGAAGCTTTCTTT.

This clonotype has a count of ten or more. The chain recombines TRBV20-1 with TRBJ1-6; D not resolved. Germline loops: CDR1 DFQATT, CDR2 SNEGSKA (reference sequence). V was trimmed by 2 bases and J by 8 bases, leaving 10 bases between them. CDR3 length equals 13 residues. CDR3 sequence reads: CSARRSHDSPLHF. The CDR3 DNA sequence: TGCAGTGCTAGACGCTCTCATGATTCACCCCTCCACTTT.

This clonotype was seen a few times. This rearrangement joins TRBV7-9 to TRBJ2-7; the D gene could be TRBD1 or TRBD2 (5 bases each). The CDR3 covers 13 residues. The germline V and J ends were trimmed by 4 bases and 3 bases, with 10 bases remaining between them. CDR1 and CDR2 (germline): SEHNR, FQNEAQ (reference sequence). CDR3 in DNA: TGTGCCAGCAGCTATGGGGGACGCTACGAGCAGTACGTC. It is translated as CASSYGGRYEQYV.

This clonotype was counted only a few times. This sequence joins TRBV5-1 and TRBJ1-4; D not certain. Per germline, CDR1 SGHRS and CDR2 YFSETQ. The V end was cut by 0 bases, the J end by 7 bases, with 13 bases between. The CDR3 has 15 amino acids. CDR3 coding DNA: TGCGCCAGCAGCTTGGGCCCGGGGAAGGGTGAAAAACTGTTTTTT. Residues: CASSLGPGKGEKLFF.

This clonotype was seen at least ten times. This rearrangement joins TRBV7-3 to TRBJ2-3, with D perhaps matching TRBD1 (6 bases). Germline V gene sequence: CDR1 SGHTA, CDR2 FQGTGA. The V gene lost 6 bases and the J gene lost 5 bases, with 9 bases spanning the gap. The CDR3 contains 12 residues. For the CDR3, the DNA is TGTGCCAGCAGGGGGGCCGGAGATACGCAGTATTTT. Translation gives CASRGAGDTQYF.

Only a few counts were recorded for this clonotype. V and J are TRBV9 and TRBJ2-1; D not certain. Germline CDR1 and CDR2: SGDLS and YYNGEE. Trimming took off 0 bases at V and 4 bases at J, with 8 bases between the two ends. CDR3 length: 14 amino acids. The chain's CDR3 is CASSVDPVYNEQFF. CDR3 coding DNA: TGTGCCAGCAGCGTAGATCCGGTTTACAATGAGCAGTTCTTC. The full variable domain, with the rest looked up from reference TRBV9 and TRBJ2-1, is DSGVTQTPKHLITATGQRVTLRCSPRSGDLSVYWYQQSLDQGLQFLIQYYNGEERAKGNILERFSAQQFPDLHSELNLSSLELGDSALYFCASSVDPVYNEQFFGPGTRLTVL.

As DNA, the CDR3 is TGCAGTGCTAGAGAGGGAGGGCTGAGCAATCAGCCCCAGCATTTT. It codes for CSAREGGLSNQPQHF. The chain links TRBV20-1 to TRBJ1-5; D is uncertain. Looked up from germline, CDR1 is DFQATT and CDR2 is SNEGSKA (reference sequence). Between the trimmed V and J ends, which lost 0 bases and 1 base, there was a span of 10 bases. The CDR3 is 15 residues long.

The chain recombines TRBV4-3 with TRBJ2-5, with D perhaps TRBD2 (5 bases). Germline CDR1 and CDR2: LGHNA and YSLEER. V was shortened by 4 bases and J by 5 bases, with 11 bases between the two germline ends. The CDR3 extends over 13 amino acids. The DNA for the CDR3 is TGCGCCAGCAGCCCTAGCTTCGTGGAGACCCAGTACTTC. As protein: CASSPSFVETQYF.

This chain links TRBV27 with TRBJ2-7; a possible D gene is TRBD1 (6 bases). The V end lost 6 bases, the J end lost 3 bases, and 12 bases lay between the germline ends. The CDR3 sequence is 13 residues long. Germline V gives CDR1 MNHEY, CDR2 SMNVEV (reference sequence). This CDR3 is CASRPTGNYEQYV. CDR3 DNA: TGTGCCAGCAGGCCCACAGGGAACTACGAGCAGTACGTC.

The gene calls are TRBV20-1 and TRBJ2-2, with TRBD2 matching over 9 bases. Germline CDR1 is DFQATT and CDR2 is SNEGSKA (reference sequence). The V and J ends lost 0 bases and 6 bases, in that order; junction bases with no gene match: 5. The CDR3 has 15 amino acids. The CDR3, as DNA: TGCAGTGCTAGAGATCGTAGCGGGGGCGCCGGGGAGCTGTTTTTT. Protein product: CSARDRSGGAGELFF.

The chain is built from TRBV14 and TRBJ2-2; D might be TRBD1 (5 bases). This CDR3 spans 19 amino acids. Germline CDR1 reads SGHDN; CDR2 reads FVKESK. V was cut by 0 bases and J by 2 bases, with 19 bases left in between. CDR3 protein: CASSQEKKRDRINTGELFF. The CDR3 DNA follows: TGTGCCAGCAGCCAAGAAAAGAAGAGAGACAGAATCAACACCGGGGAGCTGTTTTTT. Based on the CDR3 plus reference TRBV14 and TRBJ2-2, the full variable domain is EAGVTQFPSHSVIEKGQTVTLRCDPISGHDNLYWYRRVMGKEIKFLLHFVKESKQDESGMPNNRFLAERTGGTYSTLKVQPAELEDSGVYFCASSQEKKRDRINTGELFFGEGSRLTVL.